The rows below give T cell receptor beta chains drawn from one sample of a study of T cells in Graves' hyperthyroidism and ophthalmopathy. TCRdb reprocessed the multiplex PCR reads via MiXCR and lists one record per CDR3 protein. The table has 700,000 or so distinct CDR3 sequences, roughly 15% seen once. Material: blood. The receptors were gathered from a man between 18 and 29 years old with Graves' hyperthyroidism. Each CDR3 is given with its conserved first and last residue. The D gene is left open where the match is weak. The size entry is marked missing in some rows and otherwise reads once, few, many or a size class.

D gene: NA; J gene: TRBJ2-7; clone size: NA; V gene: TRBV29-1; CDR3 protein: CSVEDRTSAYEQYF; CDR3 DNA: TGCAGCGTTGAGGACCGAACAAGCGCCTACGAGCAGTACTTC
D gene: NA; J gene: TRBJ2-1; clone size: many; V gene: TRBV11-2; CDR3 protein: CASSLEVGSHEQFF; CDR3 DNA: TGTGCCAGCAGCTTAGAGGTCGGTAGCCATGAGCAGTTCTTC
D gene: TRBD1; J gene: TRBJ2-3; clone size: many; V gene: TRBV28; CDR3 protein: CASSWTGGIADTQYF; CDR3 DNA: TGTGCCAGCAGTTGGACAGGGGGTATAGCAGATACGCAGTATTTT
D gene: NA; J gene: TRBJ1-2; clone size: once; V gene: TRBV9; CDR3 protein: CASSVVPDPNYGYTF; CDR3 DNA: TGTGCCAGCAGCGTAGTCCCCGACCCTAACTATGGCTACACCTTC
D gene: NA; J gene: TRBJ2-1; clone size: many; V gene: TRBV7-8; CDR3 protein: CASSLGEPSGPLEQFF; CDR3 DNA: TGTGCCAGCAGCTTAGGTGAGCCTAGTGGGCCCCTTGAGCAGTTCTTC
D gene: NA; J gene: TRBJ1-5; clone size: once; V gene: TRBV12-3/TRBV12-4; CDR3 protein: CASNGVVVERSTDTQHF; CDR3 DNA: TGTGCCAGCAATGGCGTAGTGGTAGAGCGGAGCACAGATACGCAGCATTTT
D gene: NA; J gene: TRBJ1-5; clone size: many; V gene: TRBV20-1; CDR3 protein: CSAWTENSNQPQHF; CDR3 DNA: TGCAGTGCCTGGACAGAAAATAGCAATCAGCCCCAGCATTTT
D gene: TRBD2; J gene: TRBJ2-3; clone size: many; V gene: TRBV12-3/TRBV12-4; CDR3 protein: CASSLLAGGPMDTQYF; CDR3 DNA: TGTGCCAGCAGTTTATTGGCGGGAGGGCCAATGGATACGCAGTATTTT
D gene: TRBD1; J gene: TRBJ2-1; clone size: few; V gene: TRBV7-9; CDR3 protein: CASSAGTGLFYEQFF; CDR3 DNA: TGTGCCAGCAGCGCCGGGACAGGCCTCTTCTATGAGCAGTTCTTC
D gene: TRBD2; J gene: TRBJ2-7; clone size: many; V gene: TRBV13; CDR3 protein: CASSFRTSGSPVYEQYF; CDR3 DNA: TGTGCCAGCAGCTTCCGGACTAGCGGGAGCCCAGTCTACGAGCAGTACTTC
D gene: NA; J gene: TRBJ2-7; clone size: many; V gene: TRBV12-3/TRBV12-4; CDR3 protein: CASSLSLVFPAYEQYF; CDR3 DNA: TGTGCCAGCAGTTTATCACTAGTGTTTCCGGCCTACGAGCAGTACTTC
D gene: NA; J gene: TRBJ1-2; clone size: many; V gene: TRBV7-9; CDR3 protein: CASSLIGPYGYTF; CDR3 DNA: TGTGCCAGCAGCTTAATAGGGCCCTATGGCTACACCTTC
D gene: TRBD1; J gene: TRBJ1-1; clone size: few; V gene: TRBV9; CDR3 protein: CASSVLSGGFDTEAFF; CDR3 DNA: TGTGCCAGCAGCGTTCTATCAGGGGGTTTTGACACTGAAGCTTTCTTT
D gene: NA; J gene: TRBJ2-1; clone size: many; V gene: TRBV7-2; CDR3 protein: CASSLTYQGWNEQFF; CDR3 DNA: TGTGCCAGCAGCCTAACATACCAAGGGTGGAATGAGCAGTTCTTC
D gene: NA; J gene: TRBJ2-1; clone size: few; V gene: TRBV18; CDR3 protein: CASSPSPLANEQFF; CDR3 DNA: TGTGCCAGCTCACCCTCTCCTTTGGCCAATGAGCAGTTCTTC
D gene: NA; J gene: TRBJ2-3; clone size: NA; V gene: TRBV25-1; CDR3 protein: CASSEGGVRGSLTDTQYF; CDR3 DNA: TGTGCCAGCAGTGAAGGAGGAGTAAGGGGGAGCCTCACAGATACGCAGTATTTT
D gene: NA; J gene: TRBJ2-7; clone size: many; V gene: TRBV28; CDR3 protein: CASSSDISYEQYF; CDR3 DNA: TGTGCCAGCAGTTCCGATATCTCCTACGAGCAGTACTTC
D gene: NA; J gene: TRBJ2-7; clone size: many; V gene: TRBV12-3/TRBV12-4; CDR3 protein: CASSLIKGEQYF; CDR3 DNA: TGTGCCAGCAGTTTAATTAAGGGCGAGCAGTACTTC
D gene: NA; J gene: TRBJ1-5; clone size: few; V gene: TRBV7-8; CDR3 protein: CASSPDEGSGPQHF; CDR3 DNA: TGTGCCAGCAGCCCCGACGAGGGGTCGGGGCCCCAGCATTTT
D gene: TRBD1; J gene: TRBJ2-1; clone size: many; V gene: TRBV18; CDR3 protein: CASSPMRTGLDNEQFF; CDR3 DNA: TGTGCCAGCTCACCTATGAGGACAGGGTTAGACAATGAGCAGTTCTTC
D gene: TRBD1; J gene: TRBJ1-4; clone size: NA; V gene: TRBV12-3/TRBV12-4; CDR3 protein: CASSLQGMELFF; CDR3 DNA: TGTGCCAGCAGCCTACAGGGGATGGAACTGTTTTTT
D gene: NA; J gene: TRBJ2-6; clone size: NA; V gene: TRBV15; CDR3 protein: CATSTTGLSGANVLTF; CDR3 DNA: TGTGCCACCAGCACCACAGGCCTCTCTGGGGCCAACGTCCTGACTTTC
D gene: TRBD1; J gene: TRBJ2-3; clone size: NA; V gene: TRBV7-3; CDR3 protein: CASSRRRTGISTDTQYF; CDR3 DNA: TGTGCCAGCAGCCGAAGGCGGACAGGGATAAGCACAGATACGCAGTATTTT
D gene: NA; J gene: TRBJ2-3; clone size: many; V gene: TRBV10-3; CDR3 protein: CAITMDYTTTDTQYF; CDR3 DNA: TGTGCCATCACCATGGACTATACGACCACAGATACGCAGTATTTT
D gene: NA; J gene: TRBJ2-7; clone size: NA; V gene: TRBV6-9; CDR3 protein: CASSYEAVAAYEQYF; CDR3 DNA: TGTGCCAGCAGTTACGAAGCGGTTGCCGCCTACGAGCAGTACTTC
D gene: TRBD1; J gene: TRBJ2-7; clone size: many; V gene: TRBV7-9; CDR3 protein: CASSLGTGYHEQYF; CDR3 DNA: TGTGCCAGCAGCTTAGGGACAGGGTACCACGAGCAGTACTTC
D gene: NA; J gene: TRBJ1-2; clone size: few; V gene: TRBV7-9; CDR3 protein: CASSYPRNVVEVSYGYTF; CDR3 DNA: TGTGCCAGCAGCTATCCTAGGAACGTGGTTGAGGTCTCGTATGGCTACACCTTC
D gene: TRBD1; J gene: TRBJ2-1; clone size: NA; V gene: TRBV19; CDR3 protein: CASLPDRGQTEQFF; CDR3 DNA: TGTGCCAGCCTACCGGACAGGGGGCAGACTGAGCAGTTCTTC
D gene: TRBD2; J gene: TRBJ2-5; clone size: many; V gene: TRBV6-2/TRBV6-3; CDR3 protein: CASSYSASGSETQYF; CDR3 DNA: TGTGCCAGCAGTTACTCGGCTAGCGGGAGTGAGACCCAGTACTTC
D gene: TRBD1; J gene: TRBJ2-7; clone size: NA; V gene: TRBV5-6; CDR3 protein: CASSSYTGQFLYEQYF; CDR3 DNA: TGTGCCAGCAGCTCATATACGGGACAGTTTCTCTACGAGCAGTACTTC
D gene: TRBD1; J gene: TRBJ2-5; clone size: many; V gene: TRBV6-1; CDR3 protein: CASSADREETQYF; CDR3 DNA: TGTGCCAGCAGTGCCGACAGGGAAGAGACCCAGTACTTC
D gene: NA; J gene: TRBJ2-2; clone size: many; V gene: TRBV3-1; CDR3 protein: CASSPQGGGLFF; CDR3 DNA: TGTGCCAGCAGCCCACAAGGAGGGGGGCTGTTTTTT
D gene: TRBD2; J gene: TRBJ2-2; clone size: many; V gene: TRBV2; CDR3 protein: CASRGGASGMNTGELFF; CDR3 DNA: TGTGCCAGCAGAGGGGGGGCTAGCGGGATGAACACCGGGGAGCTGTTTTTT
D gene: NA; J gene: TRBJ2-3; clone size: NA; V gene: TRBV4-1; CDR3 protein: CASSQDLEESDTQYF; CDR3 DNA: TGCGCCAGCAGCCAAGATCTTGAGGAGTCAGATACGCAGTATTTT
D gene: TRBD1; J gene: TRBJ2-7; clone size: NA; V gene: TRBV24-1; CDR3 protein: CATSDPRGQNYEQYF; CDR3 DNA: TGTGCCACCAGTGATCCTCGGGGACAGAACTACGAGCAGTACTTC
D gene: NA; J gene: TRBJ2-1; clone size: NA; V gene: TRBV5-1; CDR3 protein: CASSEGGRGSYNEQFF; CDR3 DNA: TGCGCCAGCAGCGAGGGGGGGCGCGGGTCCTACAATGAGCAGTTCTTC
D gene: TRBD2; J gene: TRBJ2-5; clone size: NA; V gene: TRBV14; CDR3 protein: CASSQDWASGPRETQYF; CDR3 DNA: TGTGCCAGCAGCCAAGATTGGGCTAGCGGGCCGCGGGAGACCCAGTACTTC